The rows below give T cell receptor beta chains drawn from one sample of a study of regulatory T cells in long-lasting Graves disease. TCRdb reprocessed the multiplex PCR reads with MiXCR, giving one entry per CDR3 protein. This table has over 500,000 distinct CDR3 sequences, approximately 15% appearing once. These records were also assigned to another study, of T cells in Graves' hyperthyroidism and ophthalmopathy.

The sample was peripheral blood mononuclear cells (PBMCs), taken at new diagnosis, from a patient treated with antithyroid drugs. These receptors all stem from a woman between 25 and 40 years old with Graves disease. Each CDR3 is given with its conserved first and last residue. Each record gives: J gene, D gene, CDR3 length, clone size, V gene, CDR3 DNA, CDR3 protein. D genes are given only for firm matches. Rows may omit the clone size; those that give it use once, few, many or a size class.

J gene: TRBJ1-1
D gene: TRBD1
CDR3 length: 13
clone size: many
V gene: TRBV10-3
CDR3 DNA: TGTGCCATCAAAAGGACAGGGTACACTGAAGCTTTCTTT
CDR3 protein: CAIKRTGYTEAFF

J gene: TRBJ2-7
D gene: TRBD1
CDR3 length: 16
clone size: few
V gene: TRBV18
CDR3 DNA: TGTGCCAGCTCACCGGTAGGGGGACAGGGCTCCTACGAGCAGTACTTC
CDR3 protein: CASSPVGGQGSYEQYF

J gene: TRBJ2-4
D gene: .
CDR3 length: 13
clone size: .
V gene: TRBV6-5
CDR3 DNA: TGTGCCAGCAGTTACGCCCTGCAGGGCATTCAGTACTTC
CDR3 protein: CASSYALQGIQYF

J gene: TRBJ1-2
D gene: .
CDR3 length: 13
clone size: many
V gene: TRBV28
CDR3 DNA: TGTGCCAGCAGTTTTCTCCGTGACTATGGCTACACCTTC
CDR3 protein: CASSFLRDYGYTF

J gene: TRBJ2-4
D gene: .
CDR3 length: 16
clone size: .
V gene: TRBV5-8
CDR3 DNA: TGTGCCAGCAGCTTGTGGAGGGGCCAAGCCAAAAACATTCAGTACTTC
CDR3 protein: CASSLWRGQAKNIQYF

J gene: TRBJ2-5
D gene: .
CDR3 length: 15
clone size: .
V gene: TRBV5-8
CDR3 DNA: TGTGCCAGCAGCTTGGCCATAGGACACCAGGAGACCCAGTACTTC
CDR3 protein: CASSLAIGHQETQYF

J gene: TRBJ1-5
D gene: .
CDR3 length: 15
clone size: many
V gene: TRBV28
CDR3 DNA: TGTGCCAGCAGTTCACTCGACAAGCCCAATCAGCCCCAGCATTTT
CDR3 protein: CASSSLDKPNQPQHF

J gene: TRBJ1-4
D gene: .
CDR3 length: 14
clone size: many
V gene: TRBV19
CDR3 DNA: TGTGCCAGTACCGGACGGGGGGTTCATGAAAAACTGTTTTTT
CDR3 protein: CASTGRGVHEKLFF

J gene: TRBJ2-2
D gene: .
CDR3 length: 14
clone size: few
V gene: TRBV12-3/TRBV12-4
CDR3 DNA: TGTGCCAGCAGTTTTGCCAGGGATATTGGGGAGCTGTTTTTT
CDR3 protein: CASSFARDIGELFF

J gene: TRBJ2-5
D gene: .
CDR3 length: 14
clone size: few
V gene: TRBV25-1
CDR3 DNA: TGTGCCAGCAACCCGGATAACTTTCAAGAGACCCAGTACTTC
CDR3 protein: CASNPDNFQETQYF

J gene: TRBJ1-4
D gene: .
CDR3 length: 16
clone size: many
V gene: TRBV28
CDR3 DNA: TGTGCCAGCAGTTTATACCCGAGCTTAAAAAATGAAAAACTGTTTTTT
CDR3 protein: CASSLYPSLKNEKLFF

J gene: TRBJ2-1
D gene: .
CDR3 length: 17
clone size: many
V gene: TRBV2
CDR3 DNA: TGTGCCAGCAGCGCCCCCCTCACGGGAGCTTCCTACAATGAGCAGTTCTTC
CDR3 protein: CASSAPLTGASYNEQFF

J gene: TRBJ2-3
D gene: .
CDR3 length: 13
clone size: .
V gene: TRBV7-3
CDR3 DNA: TGTGCCAGCAGCTTAACTAGGCCGGATACGCAGTATTTT
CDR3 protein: CASSLTRPDTQYF

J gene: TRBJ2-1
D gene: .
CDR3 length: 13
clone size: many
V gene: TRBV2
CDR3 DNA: TGTGCCAGCACCTTCGGAGGGAGAAATGAGCAGTTCTTC
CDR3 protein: CASTFGGRNEQFF

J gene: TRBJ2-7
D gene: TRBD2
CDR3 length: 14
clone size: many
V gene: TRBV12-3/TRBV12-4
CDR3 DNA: TGTGCCAGCAGTACACAAGCGGGAGTAGGCGAGCAGTACTTC
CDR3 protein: CASSTQAGVGEQYF

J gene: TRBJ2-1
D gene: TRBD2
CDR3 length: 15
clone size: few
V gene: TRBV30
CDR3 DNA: TGTGCCTGGAGTGTGGCGGGAGCCCTCTACAATGAGCAGTTCTTC
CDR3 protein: CAWSVAGALYNEQFF

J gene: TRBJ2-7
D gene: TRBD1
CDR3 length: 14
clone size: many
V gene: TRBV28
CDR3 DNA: TGTGCCAGCAGCCCTGGACAGGGCCCGAACGAGCAGTACTTC
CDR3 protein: CASSPGQGPNEQYF

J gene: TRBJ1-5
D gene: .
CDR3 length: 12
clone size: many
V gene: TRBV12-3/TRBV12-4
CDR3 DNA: TGTGCCAGCAGCCGGAACAATCAGCCCCAGCATTTT
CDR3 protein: CASSRNNQPQHF

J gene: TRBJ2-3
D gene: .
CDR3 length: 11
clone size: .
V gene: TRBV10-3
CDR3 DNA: TGTGCCATCAGTGAAACAGATACGCAGTATTTT
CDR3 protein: CAISETDTQYF

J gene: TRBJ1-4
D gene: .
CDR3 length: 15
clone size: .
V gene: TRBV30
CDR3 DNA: TGTGCCTGGAGTGTAGGGGGACATTATAATGAAAAACTGTTTTTT
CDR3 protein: CAWSVGGHYNEKLFF

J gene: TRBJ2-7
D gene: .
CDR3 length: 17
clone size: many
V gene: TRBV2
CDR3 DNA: TGTGCCAGCAACCTCGCTTCCGGGACTGGAGAGAGCTACGAGCAGTACTTC
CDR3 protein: CASNLASGTGESYEQYF

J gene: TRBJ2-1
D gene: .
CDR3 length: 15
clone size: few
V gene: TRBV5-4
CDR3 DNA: TGTGCCAGCAGCTTGGTGGCGAAGAGGATGGGTGAGCAGTTCTTC
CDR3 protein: CASSLVAKRMGEQFF

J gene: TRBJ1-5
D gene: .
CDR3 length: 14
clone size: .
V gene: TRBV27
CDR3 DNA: TGTGCCAGCAGGCCAGAATATAGCAATCAGCCCCAGCATTTT
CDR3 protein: CASRPEYSNQPQHF

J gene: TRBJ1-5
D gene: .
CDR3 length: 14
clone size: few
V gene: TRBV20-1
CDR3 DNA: TGCAGTGCTACTACAGGGATTGTAAATCAGCCCCAGCATTTT
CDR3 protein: CSATTGIVNQPQHF

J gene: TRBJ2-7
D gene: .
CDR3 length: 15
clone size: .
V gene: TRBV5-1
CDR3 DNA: TGCGCCAGCAGCTTGACCGGGGGCTCTCGGGGCGAGCAGTACTTC
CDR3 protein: CASSLTGGSRGEQYF

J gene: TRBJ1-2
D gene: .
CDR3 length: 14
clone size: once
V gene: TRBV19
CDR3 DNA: TGTGCCAGTAGTATGTTCCCGCTTAACTATGGCTACACCTTC
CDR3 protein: CASSMFPLNYGYTF

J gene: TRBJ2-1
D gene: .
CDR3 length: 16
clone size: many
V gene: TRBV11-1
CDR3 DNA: TGTGCCAGCAGCTTCAATTCAGCGGAAGGTTACAATGAGCAGTTCTTC
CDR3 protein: CASSFNSAEGYNEQFF

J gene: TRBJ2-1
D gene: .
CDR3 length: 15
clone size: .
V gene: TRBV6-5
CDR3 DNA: TGTGCCAGCAGTTACTCTGGGACAAATTACAATGAGCAGTTCTTC
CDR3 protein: CASSYSGTNYNEQFF

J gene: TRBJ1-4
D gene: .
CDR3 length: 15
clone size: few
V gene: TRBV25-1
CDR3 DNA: TGTGCCAGCAGTGAGAGGGGTAGGGCTAATGAAAAACTGTTTTTT
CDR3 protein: CASSERGRANEKLFF

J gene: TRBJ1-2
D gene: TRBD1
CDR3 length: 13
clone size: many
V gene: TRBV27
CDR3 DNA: TGTGCCAGTAGACAGGGGGCGGCCTATGGCTACACCTTC
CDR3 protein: CASRQGAAYGYTF

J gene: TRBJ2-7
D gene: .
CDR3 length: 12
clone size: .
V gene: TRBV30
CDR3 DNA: TGTGCCTTGGAGCCACTTGGGCCCGAGCAGTACTTC
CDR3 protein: CALEPLGPEQYF

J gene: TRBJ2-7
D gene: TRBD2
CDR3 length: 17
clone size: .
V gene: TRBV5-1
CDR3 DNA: TGCGCCAGCAGCCAAATGACTAGCGGGAGCGTACTCCACGAGCAGTACTTC
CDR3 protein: CASSQMTSGSVLHEQYF

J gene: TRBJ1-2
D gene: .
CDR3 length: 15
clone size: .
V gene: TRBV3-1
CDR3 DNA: TGTGCCAGCAGCCAAGGGTTTGCGGCTAACTATGGCTACACCTTC
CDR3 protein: CASSQGFAANYGYTF

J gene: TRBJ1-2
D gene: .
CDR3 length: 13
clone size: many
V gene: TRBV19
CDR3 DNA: TGTGCCAGTAGTTATGCAGTTGGCTATGGCTACACCTTC
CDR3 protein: CASSYAVGYGYTF

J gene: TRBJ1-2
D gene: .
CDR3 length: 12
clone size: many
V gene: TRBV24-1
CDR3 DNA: TGTGCCACCAGTTTGGGCAGGGATGGCTACACCTTC
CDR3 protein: CATSLGRDGYTF

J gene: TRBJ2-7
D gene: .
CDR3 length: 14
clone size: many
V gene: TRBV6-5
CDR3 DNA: TGTGCCAGCAGTTACAGCGGACTGTCCTACGAGCAGTACTTC
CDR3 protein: CASSYSGLSYEQYF

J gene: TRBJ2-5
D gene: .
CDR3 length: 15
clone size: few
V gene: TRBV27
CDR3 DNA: TGTGCCAGCAGTTTAAGGGGCAGGGCGTCGGAGACCCAGTACTTC
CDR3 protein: CASSLRGRASETQYF

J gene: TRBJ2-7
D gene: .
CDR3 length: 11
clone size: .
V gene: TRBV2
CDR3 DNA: TGTGCCAGCAAATATGAGTACGAGCAGTACTTC
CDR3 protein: CASKYEYEQYF

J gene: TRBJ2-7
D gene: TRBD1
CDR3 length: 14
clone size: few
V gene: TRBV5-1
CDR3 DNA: TGCGCCAGCAGACCGGGACAGGGGGCTCACGAGCAGTACTTC
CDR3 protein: CASRPGQGAHEQYF

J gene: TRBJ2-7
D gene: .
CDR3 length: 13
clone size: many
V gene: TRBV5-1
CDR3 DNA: TGCGCCAGCACCCTTTTGGGTGGCTACGAGCAGTACTTC
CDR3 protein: CASTLLGGYEQYF

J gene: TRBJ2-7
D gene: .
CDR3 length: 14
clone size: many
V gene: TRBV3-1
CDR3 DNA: TGTGCCAGCAGCCTCCGACTAGATCGGTACGAGCAGTACTTC
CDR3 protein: CASSLRLDRYEQYF

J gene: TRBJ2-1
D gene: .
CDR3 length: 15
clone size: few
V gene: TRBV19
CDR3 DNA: TGTGCCAGTAGTATCTCAGGGAACCCCTACAATGAGCAGTTCTTC
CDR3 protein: CASSISGNPYNEQFF

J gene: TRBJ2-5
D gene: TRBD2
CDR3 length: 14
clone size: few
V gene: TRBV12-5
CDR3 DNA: TGTGCTAGTGGACTTAGCGGGAGTATGGAGACCCAGTACTTC
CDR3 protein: CASGLSGSMETQYF

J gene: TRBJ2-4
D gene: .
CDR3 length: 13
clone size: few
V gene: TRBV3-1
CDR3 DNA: TGTGCCAGCAGCCCAGAGGCCAAAAACATTCAGTACTTC
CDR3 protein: CASSPEAKNIQYF

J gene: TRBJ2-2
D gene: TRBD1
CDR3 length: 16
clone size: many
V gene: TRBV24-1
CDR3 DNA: TGTGCCACCAGTGATGCCCAGGGGGCGAACACCGGGGAGCTGTTTTTT
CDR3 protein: CATSDAQGANTGELFF

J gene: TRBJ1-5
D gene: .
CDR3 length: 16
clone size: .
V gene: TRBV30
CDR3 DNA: TGTGCCTGGAGTCGACTACGGGGAAGGAGCAATCAGCCCCAGCATTTT
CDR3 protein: CAWSRLRGRSNQPQHF

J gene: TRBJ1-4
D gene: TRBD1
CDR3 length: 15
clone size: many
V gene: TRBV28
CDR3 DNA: TGTGCCAGCAGTGCCGAGGGGGCAGGCGGTGAAAAACTGTTTTTT
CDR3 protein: CASSAEGAGGEKLFF